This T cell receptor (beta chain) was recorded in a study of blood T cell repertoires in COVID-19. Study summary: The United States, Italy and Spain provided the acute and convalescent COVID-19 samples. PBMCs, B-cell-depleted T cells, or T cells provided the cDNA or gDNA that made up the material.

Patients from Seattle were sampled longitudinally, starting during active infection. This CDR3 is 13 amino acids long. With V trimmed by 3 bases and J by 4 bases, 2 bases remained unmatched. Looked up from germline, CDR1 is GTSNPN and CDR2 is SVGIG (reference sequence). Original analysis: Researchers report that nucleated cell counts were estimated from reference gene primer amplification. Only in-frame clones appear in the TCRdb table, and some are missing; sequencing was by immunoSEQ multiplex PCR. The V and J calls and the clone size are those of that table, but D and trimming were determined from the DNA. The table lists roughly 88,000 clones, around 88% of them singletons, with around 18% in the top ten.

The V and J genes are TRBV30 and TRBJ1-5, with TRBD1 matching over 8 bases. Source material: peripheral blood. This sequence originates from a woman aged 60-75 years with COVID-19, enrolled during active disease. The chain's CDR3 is CAWSRGLNQPQHF. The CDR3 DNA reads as TGTGCCTGGAGCAGGGGGCTTAATCAGCCCCAGCATTTT.